Listed below are T cell receptor beta chains from one sample, sequenced in a study of beta chain features in type 1 diabetes. TCRdb's copy holds only in-frame clones and misses some; the assay was immunoSEQ multiplex PCR. Of about 660,000 clones listed, over 12% are singletons. Sequenced sample: naive CD4+ T cells from blood. The receptor source for this set is a man between 18 and 29 years old with type 1 diabetes. Each CDR3 is given with its conserved first and last residue. The D gene is left open where the match is weak. The listing skips clone size in some rows; elsewhere it reads once, few, many or a size class.

cdr3_nt: TGTGCCAGCACCCTCATGGGGACAGGGCTGTCTGGGGCCAACGTCCTGACTTTC; cdr3_aa: CASTLMGTGLSGANVLTF; v_call: TRBV7-9; clone_size: -; j_call: TRBJ2-6; d_call: TRBD1
cdr3_nt: TGTGCCAGCAGCTTAACAGGGCCAGGGAACACTGAAGCTTTCTTT; cdr3_aa: CASSLTGPGNTEAFF; v_call: TRBV7-9; clone_size: -; j_call: TRBJ1-1; d_call: -
cdr3_nt: TGTGCCAGCAGTGAATGGGGTCGGAACACCGGGGAGCTGTTTTTT; cdr3_aa: CASSEWGRNTGELFF; v_call: TRBV25-1; clone_size: -; j_call: TRBJ2-2; d_call: -
cdr3_nt: TGCGCCAGCAGCCAAGATTTGTACCGTTACAATGAGCAGTTCTTC; cdr3_aa: CASSQDLYRYNEQFF; v_call: TRBV4-1; clone_size: -; j_call: TRBJ2-1; d_call: -
cdr3_nt: TGTGCCAGCAGTTACCCAGGTGGGAACACTGAAGCTTTCTTT; cdr3_aa: CASSYPGGNTEAFF; v_call: TRBV6-6; clone_size: few; j_call: TRBJ1-1; d_call: -
cdr3_nt: TGCAGCGATTTGCCAGGGGGGAGGGATGGCTACACCTTC; cdr3_aa: CSDLPGGRDGYTF; v_call: TRBV29-1; clone_size: few; j_call: TRBJ1-2; d_call: TRBD1
cdr3_nt: TGTGCCAGCGGGAAGCAGACAACTAATGAAAAACTGTTTTTT; cdr3_aa: CASGKQTTNEKLFF; v_call: TRBV2; clone_size: -; j_call: TRBJ1-4; d_call: -
cdr3_nt: TGTGCCAGTAGTATGGGGACACACACAGATACGCAGTATTTT; cdr3_aa: CASSMGTHTDTQYF; v_call: TRBV19; clone_size: -; j_call: TRBJ2-3; d_call: -
cdr3_nt: TGCGCCAGCAGCCAACTTGGGCTCTCCCAAGAGACCCAGTACTTC; cdr3_aa: CASSQLGLSQETQYF; v_call: TRBV4-1; clone_size: few; j_call: TRBJ2-5; d_call: -
cdr3_nt: TGTGCCAGCTCACCACCGAGGGGGTGGAACACTGAAGCTTTCTTT; cdr3_aa: CASSPPRGWNTEAFF; v_call: TRBV18; clone_size: few; j_call: TRBJ1-1; d_call: -
cdr3_nt: TGTGCCAGCAGCTCGGGACTAGCCGCCTACAATGAGCAGTTCTTC; cdr3_aa: CASSSGLAAYNEQFF; v_call: TRBV14; clone_size: few; j_call: TRBJ2-1; d_call: TRBD2
cdr3_nt: TGCGCCAGCAGGGCCCGAGGGGAAAGGGAGAACGTCCTGACTTTC; cdr3_aa: CASRARGERENVLTF; v_call: TRBV5-1; clone_size: few; j_call: TRBJ2-6; d_call: -
cdr3_nt: TGTGCCTACTCGACAGGGTGGACAGATACGCAGTATTTT; cdr3_aa: CAYSTGWTDTQYF; v_call: TRBV30; clone_size: few; j_call: TRBJ2-3; d_call: TRBD1
cdr3_nt: TGTGCCAGCAGCCCCCGGACAGGCTTCTATGGCTACACCTTC; cdr3_aa: CASSPRTGFYGYTF; v_call: TRBV7-6; clone_size: -; j_call: TRBJ1-2; d_call: TRBD1
cdr3_nt: TGTGCCAGCAGCGTCTGGCAGGGCTACGAGCAGTACTTC; cdr3_aa: CASSVWQGYEQYF; v_call: TRBV27; clone_size: -; j_call: TRBJ2-7; d_call: -
cdr3_nt: TGTGCCAGCAGTGCCTTGGGAGACCTCCACTTT; cdr3_aa: CASSALGDLHF; v_call: TRBV25-1; clone_size: -; j_call: TRBJ1-6; d_call: -
cdr3_nt: TGTGCCAGCAGCTTCGGCAGACAAGAGACCCAGTACTTC; cdr3_aa: CASSFGRQETQYF; v_call: TRBV7-2; clone_size: few; j_call: TRBJ2-5; d_call: -
cdr3_nt: TGTGCCTGGAGTCCGGACAGTCCGCGTGGAAACACCATATATTTT; cdr3_aa: CAWSPDSPRGNTIYF; v_call: TRBV30; clone_size: -; j_call: TRBJ1-3; d_call: -
cdr3_nt: TGCGCCAGCAGCCAAGAAAGGAGCCAGCCCCAGCATTTT; cdr3_aa: CASSQERSQPQHF; v_call: TRBV4-3; clone_size: -; j_call: TRBJ1-5; d_call: -
cdr3_nt: TGTGCCAGCAGCTTGGAGGGACAGCAGTTCTTC; cdr3_aa: CASSLEGQQFF; v_call: TRBV5-8; clone_size: -; j_call: TRBJ2-1; d_call: -
cdr3_nt: TGTGCCAGCAGTGAAAGAGGGAGACTTGATGGCTACACCTTC; cdr3_aa: CASSERGRLDGYTF; v_call: TRBV6-1; clone_size: once; j_call: TRBJ1-2; d_call: -
cdr3_nt: TGTGCCACCAGCAGAGGGGGGCCGAAAGAGACCCAGTACTTC; cdr3_aa: CATSRGGPKETQYF; v_call: TRBV15; clone_size: -; j_call: TRBJ2-5; d_call: -